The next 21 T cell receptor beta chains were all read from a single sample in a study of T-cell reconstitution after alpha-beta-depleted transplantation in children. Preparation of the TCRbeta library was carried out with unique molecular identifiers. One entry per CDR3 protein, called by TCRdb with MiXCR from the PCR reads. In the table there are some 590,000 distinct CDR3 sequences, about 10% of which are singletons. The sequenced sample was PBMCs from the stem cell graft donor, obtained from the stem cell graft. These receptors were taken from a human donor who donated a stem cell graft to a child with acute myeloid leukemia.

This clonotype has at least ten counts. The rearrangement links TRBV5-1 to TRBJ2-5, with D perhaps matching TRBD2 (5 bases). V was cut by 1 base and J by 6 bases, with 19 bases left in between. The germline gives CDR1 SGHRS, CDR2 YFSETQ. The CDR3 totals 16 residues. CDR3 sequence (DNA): TGCGCCAGCAGCTTGTTGGAGAATACCCGGGAAAAGACCCAGTACTTC. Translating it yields CASSLLENTREKTQYF. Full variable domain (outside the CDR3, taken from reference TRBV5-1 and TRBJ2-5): KAGVTQTPRYLIKTRGQQVTLSCSPISGHRSVSWYQQTPGQGLQFLFEYFSETQRNKGNFPGRFSGRQFSNSRSEMNVSTLELGDSALYLCASSLLENTREKTQYFGPGTRLLVL.

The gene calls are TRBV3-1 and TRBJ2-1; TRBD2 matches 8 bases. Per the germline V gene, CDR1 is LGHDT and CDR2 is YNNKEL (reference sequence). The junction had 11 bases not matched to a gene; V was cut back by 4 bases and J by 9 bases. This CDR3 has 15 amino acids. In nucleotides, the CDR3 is TGTGCCAGCAGCCCCACTAGCGGCCTAGTGGGTGAGCAGTTCTTC. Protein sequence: CASSPTSGLVGEQFF.

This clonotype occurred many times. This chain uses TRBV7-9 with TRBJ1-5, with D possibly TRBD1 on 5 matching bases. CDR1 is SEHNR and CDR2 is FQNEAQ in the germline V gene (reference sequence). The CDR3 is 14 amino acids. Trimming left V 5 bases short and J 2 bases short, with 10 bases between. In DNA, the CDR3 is TGTGCCAGCAGCCCGACGGGGGGCAATCAGCCCCAGCATTTT. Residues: CASSPTGGNQPQHF.

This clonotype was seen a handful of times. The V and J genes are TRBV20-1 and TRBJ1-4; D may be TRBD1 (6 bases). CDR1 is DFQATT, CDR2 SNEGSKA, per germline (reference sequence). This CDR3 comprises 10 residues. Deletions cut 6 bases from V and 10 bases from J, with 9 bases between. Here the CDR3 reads CSAKGGKLFF. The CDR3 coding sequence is TGCAGTGCAAAAGGGGGAAAACTGTTTTTT.

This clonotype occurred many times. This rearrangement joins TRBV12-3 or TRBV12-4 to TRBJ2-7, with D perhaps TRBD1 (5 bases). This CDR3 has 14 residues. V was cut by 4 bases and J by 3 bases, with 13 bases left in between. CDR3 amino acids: CASSSQVGIYEQYF. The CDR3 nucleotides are TGTGCCAGCAGTTCACAGGTCGGAATCTACGAGCAGTACTTC.

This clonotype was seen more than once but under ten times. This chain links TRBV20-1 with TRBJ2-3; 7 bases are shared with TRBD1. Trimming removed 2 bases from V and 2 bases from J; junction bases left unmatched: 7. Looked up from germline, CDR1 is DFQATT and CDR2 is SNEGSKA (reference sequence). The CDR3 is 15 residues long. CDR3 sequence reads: CSARTGERDTDTQYF. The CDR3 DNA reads TGCAGTGCTAGAACAGGGGAGAGGGACACAGATACGCAGTATTTT.

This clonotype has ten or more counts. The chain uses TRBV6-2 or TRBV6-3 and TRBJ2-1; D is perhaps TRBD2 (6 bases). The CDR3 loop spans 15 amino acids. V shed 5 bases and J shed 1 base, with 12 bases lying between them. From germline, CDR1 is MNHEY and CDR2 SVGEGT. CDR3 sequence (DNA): TGTGCCAGCAGTAGGTTAGCGGTATCCTACAATGAGCAGTTCTTC. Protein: CASSRLAVSYNEQFF.

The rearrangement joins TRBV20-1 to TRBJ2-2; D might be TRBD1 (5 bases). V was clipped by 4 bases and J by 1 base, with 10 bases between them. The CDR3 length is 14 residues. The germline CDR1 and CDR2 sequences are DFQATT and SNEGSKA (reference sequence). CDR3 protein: CSATRQGNTGELFF. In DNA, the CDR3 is TGCAGTGCTACTAGGCAGGGGAACACCGGGGAGCTGTTTTTT.

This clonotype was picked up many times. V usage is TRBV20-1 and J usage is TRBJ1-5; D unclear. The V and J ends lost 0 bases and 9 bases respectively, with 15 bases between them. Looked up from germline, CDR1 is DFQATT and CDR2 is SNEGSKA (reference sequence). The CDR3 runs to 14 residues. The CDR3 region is CSARDRTAQWPQHF. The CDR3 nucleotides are TGCAGTGCTAGAGATCGCACGGCCCAATGGCCCCAGCATTTT.

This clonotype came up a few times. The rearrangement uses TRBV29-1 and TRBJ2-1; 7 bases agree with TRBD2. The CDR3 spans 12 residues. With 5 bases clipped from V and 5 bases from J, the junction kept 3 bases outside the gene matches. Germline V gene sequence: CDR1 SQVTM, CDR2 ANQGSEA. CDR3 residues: CSVKRDHNEQFF. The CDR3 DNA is TGCAGCGTTAAGCGGGACCACAATGAGCAGTTCTTC.

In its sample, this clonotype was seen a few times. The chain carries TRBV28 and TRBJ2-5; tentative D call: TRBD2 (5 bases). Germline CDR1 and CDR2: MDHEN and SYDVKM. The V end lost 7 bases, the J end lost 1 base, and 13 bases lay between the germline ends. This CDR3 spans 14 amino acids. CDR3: CASTYSGLQETQYF. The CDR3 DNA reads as TGTGCCAGCACTTATTCAGGACTCCAAGAGACCCAGTACTTC.

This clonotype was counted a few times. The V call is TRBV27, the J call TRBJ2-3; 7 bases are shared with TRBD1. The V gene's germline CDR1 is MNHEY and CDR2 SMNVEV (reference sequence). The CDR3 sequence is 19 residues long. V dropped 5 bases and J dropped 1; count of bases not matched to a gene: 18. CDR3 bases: TGTGCCAGCAGTCAGAGCGGCCTAGGGGGCGCGTTGGGCACAGATACGCAGTATTTT. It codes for CASSQSGLGGALGTDTQYF.

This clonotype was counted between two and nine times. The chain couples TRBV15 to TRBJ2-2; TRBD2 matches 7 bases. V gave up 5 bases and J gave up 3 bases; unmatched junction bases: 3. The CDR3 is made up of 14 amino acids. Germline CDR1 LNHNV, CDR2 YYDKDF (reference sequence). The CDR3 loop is CATSQLAYTGELFF. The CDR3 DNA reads TGTGCCACCAGCCAACTAGCGTACACCGGGGAGCTGTTTTTT. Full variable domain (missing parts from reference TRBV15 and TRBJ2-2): DAMVIQNPRYQVTQFGKPVTLSCSQTLNHNVMYWYQQKSSQAPKLLFHYYDKDFNNEADTPDNFQSRRPNTSFCFLDIRSPGLGDTAMYLCATSQLAYTGELFFGEGSRLTVL.

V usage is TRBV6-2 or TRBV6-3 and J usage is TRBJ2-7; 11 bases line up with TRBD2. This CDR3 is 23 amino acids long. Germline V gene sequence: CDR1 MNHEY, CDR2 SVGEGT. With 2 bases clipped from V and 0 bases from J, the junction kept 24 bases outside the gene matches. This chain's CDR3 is CASSYRDTNSGLAAMPSSYEQYF. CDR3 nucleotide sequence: TGTGCCAGCAGTTACCGGGACACAAACTCGGGACTAGCGGCAATGCCGAGCTCCTACGAGCAGTACTTC.

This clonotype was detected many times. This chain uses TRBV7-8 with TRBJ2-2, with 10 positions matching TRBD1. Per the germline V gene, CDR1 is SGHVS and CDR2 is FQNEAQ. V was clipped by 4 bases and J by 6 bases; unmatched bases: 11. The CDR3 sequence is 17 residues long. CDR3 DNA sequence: TGTGCCAGCAGCTCCCTCGACAGGGGGCAGGTTGCCGGGGAGCTGTTTTTT. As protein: CASSSLDRGQVAGELFF.

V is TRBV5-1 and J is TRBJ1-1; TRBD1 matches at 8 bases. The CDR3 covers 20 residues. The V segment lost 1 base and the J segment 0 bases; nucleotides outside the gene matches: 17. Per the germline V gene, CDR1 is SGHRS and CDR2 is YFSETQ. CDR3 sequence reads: CASSLSPDRVPIRLNTEAFF. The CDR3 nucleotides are TGCGCCAGCAGCTTGTCCCCGGACAGGGTCCCTATACGGTTGAACACTGAAGCTTTCTTT.

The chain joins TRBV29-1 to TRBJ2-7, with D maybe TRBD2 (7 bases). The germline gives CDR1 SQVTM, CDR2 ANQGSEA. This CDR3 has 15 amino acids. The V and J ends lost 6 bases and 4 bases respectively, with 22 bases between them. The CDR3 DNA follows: TGCAGCGTCCTAGGGGGGGCAGGGATGGAGTACGAGCAGTACTTC. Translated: CSVLGGAGMEYEQYF.

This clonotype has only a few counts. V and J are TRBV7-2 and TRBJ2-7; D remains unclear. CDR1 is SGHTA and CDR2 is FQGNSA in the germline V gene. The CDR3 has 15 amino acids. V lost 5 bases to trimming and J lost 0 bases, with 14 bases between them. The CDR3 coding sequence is TGTGCCAGCAGCCAAAGTCCGCGCCGCTCCTACGAGCAGTACTTC. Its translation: CASSQSPRRSYEQYF.

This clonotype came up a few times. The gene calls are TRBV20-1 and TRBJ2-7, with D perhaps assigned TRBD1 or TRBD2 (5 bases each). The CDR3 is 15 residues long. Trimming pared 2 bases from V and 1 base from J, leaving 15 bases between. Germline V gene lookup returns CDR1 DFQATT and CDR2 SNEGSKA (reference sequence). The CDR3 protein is CSARHRTGQSYEQYF. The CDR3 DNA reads TGCAGTGCTAGACACCGGACGGGGCAATCCTACGAGCAGTACTTC.

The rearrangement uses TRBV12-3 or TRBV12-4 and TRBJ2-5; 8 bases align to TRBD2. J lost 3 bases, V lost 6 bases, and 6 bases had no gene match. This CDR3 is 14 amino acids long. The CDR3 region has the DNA TGTGCCAGCAGCAGAACTAGCGGAAAAGAGACCCAGTACTTC. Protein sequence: CASSRTSGKETQYF.

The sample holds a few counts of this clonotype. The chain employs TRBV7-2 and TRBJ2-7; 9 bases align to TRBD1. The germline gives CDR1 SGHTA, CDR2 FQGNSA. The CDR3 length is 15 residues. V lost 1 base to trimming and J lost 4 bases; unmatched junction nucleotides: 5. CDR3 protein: CASSLEVGQGYEQYF. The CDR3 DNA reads TGTGCCAGCAGCTTAGAGGTGGGACAGGGTTACGAGCAGTACTTC.